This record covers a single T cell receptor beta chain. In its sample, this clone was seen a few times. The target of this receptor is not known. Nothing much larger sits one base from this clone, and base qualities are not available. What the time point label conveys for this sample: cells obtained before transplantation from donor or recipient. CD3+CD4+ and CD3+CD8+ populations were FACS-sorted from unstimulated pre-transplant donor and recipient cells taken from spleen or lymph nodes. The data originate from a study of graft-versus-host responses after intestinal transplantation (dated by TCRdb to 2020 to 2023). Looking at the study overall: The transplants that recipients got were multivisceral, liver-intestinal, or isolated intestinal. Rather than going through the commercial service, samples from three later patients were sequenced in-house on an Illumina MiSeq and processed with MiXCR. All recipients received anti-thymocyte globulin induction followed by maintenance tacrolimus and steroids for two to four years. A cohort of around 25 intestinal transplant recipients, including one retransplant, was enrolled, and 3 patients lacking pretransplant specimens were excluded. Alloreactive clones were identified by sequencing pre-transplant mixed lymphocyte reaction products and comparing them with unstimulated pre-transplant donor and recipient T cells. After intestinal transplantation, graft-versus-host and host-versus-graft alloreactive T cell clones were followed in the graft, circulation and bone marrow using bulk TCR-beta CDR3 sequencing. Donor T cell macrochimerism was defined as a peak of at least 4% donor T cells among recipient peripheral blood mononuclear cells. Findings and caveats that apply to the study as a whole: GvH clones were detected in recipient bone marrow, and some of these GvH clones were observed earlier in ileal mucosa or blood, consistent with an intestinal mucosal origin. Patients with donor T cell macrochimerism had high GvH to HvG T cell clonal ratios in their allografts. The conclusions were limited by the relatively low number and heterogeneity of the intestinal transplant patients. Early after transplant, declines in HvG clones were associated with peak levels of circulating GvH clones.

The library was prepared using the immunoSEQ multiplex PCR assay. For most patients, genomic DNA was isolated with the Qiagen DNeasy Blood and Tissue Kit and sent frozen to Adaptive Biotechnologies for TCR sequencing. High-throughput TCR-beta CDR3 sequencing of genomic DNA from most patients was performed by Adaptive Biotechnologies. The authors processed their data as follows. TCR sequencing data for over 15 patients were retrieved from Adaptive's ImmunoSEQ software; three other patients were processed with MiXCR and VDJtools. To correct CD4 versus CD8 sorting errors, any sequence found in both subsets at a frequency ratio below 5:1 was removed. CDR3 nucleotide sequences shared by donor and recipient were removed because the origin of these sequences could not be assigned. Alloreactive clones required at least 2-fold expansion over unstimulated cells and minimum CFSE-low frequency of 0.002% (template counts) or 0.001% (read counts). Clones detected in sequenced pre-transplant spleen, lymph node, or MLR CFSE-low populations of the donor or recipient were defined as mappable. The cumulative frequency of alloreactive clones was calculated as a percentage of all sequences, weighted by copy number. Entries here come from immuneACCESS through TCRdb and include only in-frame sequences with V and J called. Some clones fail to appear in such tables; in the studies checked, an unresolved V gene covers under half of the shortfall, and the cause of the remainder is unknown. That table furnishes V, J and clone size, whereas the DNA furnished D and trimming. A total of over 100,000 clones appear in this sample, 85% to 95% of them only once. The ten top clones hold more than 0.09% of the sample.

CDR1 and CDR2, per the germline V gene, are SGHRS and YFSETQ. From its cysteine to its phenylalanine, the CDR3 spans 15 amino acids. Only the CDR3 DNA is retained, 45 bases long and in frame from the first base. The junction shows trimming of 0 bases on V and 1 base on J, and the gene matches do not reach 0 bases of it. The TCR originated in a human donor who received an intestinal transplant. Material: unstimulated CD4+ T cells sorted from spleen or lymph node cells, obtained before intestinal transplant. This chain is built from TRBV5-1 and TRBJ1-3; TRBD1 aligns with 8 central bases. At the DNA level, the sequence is TGCGCCAGCAGCTTGGGGACAGGGTCTGGAAACACCATATATTTT. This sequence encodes CASSLGTGSGNTIYF.